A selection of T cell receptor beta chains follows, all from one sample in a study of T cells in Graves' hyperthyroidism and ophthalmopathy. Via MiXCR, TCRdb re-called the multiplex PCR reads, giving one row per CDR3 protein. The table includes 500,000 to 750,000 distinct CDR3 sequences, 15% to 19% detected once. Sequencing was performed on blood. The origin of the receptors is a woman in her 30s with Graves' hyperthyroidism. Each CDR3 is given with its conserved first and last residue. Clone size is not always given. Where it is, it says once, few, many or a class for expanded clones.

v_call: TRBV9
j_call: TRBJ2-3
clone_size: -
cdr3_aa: CASSVVATSGTSTDTQYF

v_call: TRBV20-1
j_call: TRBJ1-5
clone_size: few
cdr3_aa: CSASFQNSNQPQHF

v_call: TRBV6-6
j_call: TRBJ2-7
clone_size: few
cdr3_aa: CASSYLGTPNYEQYF

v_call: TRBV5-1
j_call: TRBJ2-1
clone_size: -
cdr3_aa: CASSSGGLGAYNEQFF

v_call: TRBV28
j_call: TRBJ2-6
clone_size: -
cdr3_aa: CASSTFSGRAFSGANVLTF

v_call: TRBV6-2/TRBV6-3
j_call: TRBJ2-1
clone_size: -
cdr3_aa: CASSSLARGGYNNEQFF

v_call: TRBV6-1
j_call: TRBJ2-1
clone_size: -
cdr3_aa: CASSPSRYEQFF

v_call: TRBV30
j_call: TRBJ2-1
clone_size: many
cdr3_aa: CAWSPLAGTYNEQFF

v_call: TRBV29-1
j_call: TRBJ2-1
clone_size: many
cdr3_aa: CSVEDARNPSANEQFF

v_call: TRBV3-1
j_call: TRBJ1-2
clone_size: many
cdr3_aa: CASSRLGGDGYTF

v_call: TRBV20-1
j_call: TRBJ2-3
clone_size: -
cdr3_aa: CSAPPGGVTDTQYF

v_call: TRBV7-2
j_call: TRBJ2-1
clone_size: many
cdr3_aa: CASSYPLAGVAGNEQFF

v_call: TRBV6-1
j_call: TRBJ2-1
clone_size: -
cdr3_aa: CASSEVLAWENEGNEQFF

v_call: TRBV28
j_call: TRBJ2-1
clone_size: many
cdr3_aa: CASRAADRVNEQFF

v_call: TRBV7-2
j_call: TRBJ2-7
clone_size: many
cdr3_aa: CASSPDRGSYEQYF

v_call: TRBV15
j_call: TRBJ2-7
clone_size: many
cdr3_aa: CATRDRVGPYEQYF

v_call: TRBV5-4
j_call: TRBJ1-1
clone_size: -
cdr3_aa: CASRRDRRNTEAFF

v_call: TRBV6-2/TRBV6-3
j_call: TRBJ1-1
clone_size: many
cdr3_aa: CASSSAGALQLEAFF

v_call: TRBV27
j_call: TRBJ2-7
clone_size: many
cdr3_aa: CASSPGDRVGEQYF

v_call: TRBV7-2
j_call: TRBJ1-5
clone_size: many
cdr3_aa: CASSLAGPGLQHF

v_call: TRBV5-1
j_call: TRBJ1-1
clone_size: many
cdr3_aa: CASSLGDRMNTEAFF

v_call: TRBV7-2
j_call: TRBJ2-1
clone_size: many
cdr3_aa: CASSPFSREQFF

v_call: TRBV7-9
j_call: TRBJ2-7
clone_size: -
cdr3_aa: CASSLALTSASGRSGSGEQYF

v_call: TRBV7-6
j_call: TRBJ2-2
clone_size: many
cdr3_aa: CASSLAGEGTGELFF

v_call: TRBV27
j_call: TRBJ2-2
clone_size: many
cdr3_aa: CASRTGTALTGELFF

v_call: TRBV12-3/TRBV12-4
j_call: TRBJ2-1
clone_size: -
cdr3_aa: CASSLQTSGSVDEQFF

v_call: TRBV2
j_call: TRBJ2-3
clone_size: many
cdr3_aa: CASSGLFPASTDTQYF

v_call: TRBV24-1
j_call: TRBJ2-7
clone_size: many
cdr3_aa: CATSAHEVGPTYEQYF

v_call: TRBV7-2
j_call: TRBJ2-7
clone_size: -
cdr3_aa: CASSQIAVEHYEQYF